Presented here are 13 T cell receptor beta chains from one specimen sequenced in a study of blood T cells in healthy people across ages. PCR was performed a second time for about 7 to 12 cycles using a sample-barcoded 5' primer and a J-beta primer mix. In TCRdb, the 5' RACE reads were re-called with MiXCR into one record per CDR3 protein. The sample consists of approximately 2,000,000 distinct CDR3 sequences, approximately 40% of them appearing once. Sample: blood. The receptors here all came from a human donor in good health.

This clonotype was seen more than once but under ten times. This chain uses TRBV11-2 with TRBJ2-1, with 12 bases aligning to TRBD1. CDR1 and CDR2 (germline): SGHAT, FQNNGV. This CDR3 has 13 residues. The junction had 4 bases not matched to a gene; V was cut back by 4 bases and J by 12 bases. CDR3 DNA sequence: TGTGCCAGCAGCTGGGGACAGGGGGCGAGGCAGTTCTTC. Protein sequence: CASSWGQGARQFF.

This clonotype has a handful of counts. V gene TRBV20-1 combines with J gene TRBJ2-7, with D perhaps TRBD2 (6 bases). The CDR3 length is 16 residues. Per germline, CDR1 DFQATT and CDR2 SNEGSKA (reference sequence). Trimming removed 3 bases at V and 2 bases at J, with 20 bases between. The CDR3 spells CSASIQKSSVTYEQYF. CDR3 bases: TGCAGTGCTAGTATCCAAAAGTCTAGCGTTACCTACGAGCAGTACTTC.

The chain recombines TRBV19 with TRBJ1-5, with unresolved D. Germline-derived CDR1 and CDR2 are LNHDA and SQIVND (reference sequence). Trimming cost V 5 bases and J 6 bases, with 14 bases left between them. The CDR3 is 14 amino acids. In DNA form, the CDR3 reads TGTGCCAGTAGTGTAGGAGTTGGGAGTCAGCCCCAGCATTTT. Translated, it gives CASSVGVGSQPQHF.

This chain joins TRBV20-1 and TRBJ2-7, with no clear D. This CDR3 is built from 14 residues. V was shortened by 0 bases and J by 2 bases, with 11 bases between the two germline ends. The V gene's germline CDR1 is DFQATT and CDR2 SNEGSKA (reference sequence). DNA for the CDR3: TGCAGTGCTAGAGAAAGGAGACGGCCCTACGAGCAGTACTTC. Encoded protein: CSARERRRPYEQYF.

V is TRBV7-2 and J is TRBJ2-1, with 12 bases fitting TRBD2. The CDR3 length is 15 residues. With 5 bases clipped from V and 8 bases from J, the junction kept 7 bases outside the gene matches. CDR1 is SGHTA and CDR2 is FQGNSA in the germline V gene. The CDR3 bases are TGTGCCAGCAGCCCGAGACTAGCGGGGGACCATGAGCAGTTCTTC. Protein sequence: CASSPRLAGDHEQFF.

In regard to this clonotype: Only one base separates this from a far larger clonotype, so it likely reflects a read error. This chain connects TRBV6-2 or TRBV6-3 to TRBJ2-6, with D possibly being TRBD1 (5 bases). The CDR3 length is 13 residues. Per germline, CDR1 MNHEY and CDR2 SVGEGT. CDR3 sequence (DNA): TGTGCCAGCAGAAGCTCTGGGGCCAACGTCCTGATTTTC. This gives the protein CASRSSGANVLIF.

The rearrangement links TRBV29-1 to TRBJ1-1, with D possibly being TRBD1 (5 bases). CDR3 size: 12 residues. Trimming took 6 bases from V and 4 from J, leaving 12 bases between them. CDR1 and CDR2 from the germline V gene are SQVTM and ANQGSEA. The DNA of the CDR3 is TGCAGCGTCATCAGGGCGGGCACTGAAGCTTTCTTT. Amino acids: CSVIRAGTEAFF.

J is TRBJ1-1 and V is TRBV4-1; 8 bases are a match to TRBD1. Germline-derived CDR1 and CDR2 are MGHRA and YSYEKL. This CDR3 contains 15 residues. With 1 base clipped from V and 6 bases from J, the junction kept 7 bases outside the gene matches. The CDR3 here is CASSQVRGRNAEAFF. The CDR3 region has the DNA TGCGCCAGCAGCCAAGTCAGGGGGCGAAACGCTGAAGCTTTCTTT.

This clonotype was picked up one time. The chain uses TRBV19 and TRBJ1-2, with 9 nucleotides matching TRBD1. This CDR3 is 13 amino acids long. Germline V gene sequence: CDR1 LNHDA, CDR2 SQIVND (reference sequence). The trim removed 7 bases at V and 8 bases at J, leaving 8 bases unmatched. CDR3 DNA sequence: TGTGCCAGTAACCCTGGGACAGGGCAAGGCTACACCTTC. Translation gives CASNPGTGQGYTF.

Only one count was recorded for this clonotype. The CDR3, as DNA: TGTGCCAGCAGTGAATCCCATGGCTACACCTTC. It yields the protein CASSESHGYTF. V gene TRBV6-1 combines with J gene TRBJ1-2; D is unresolved. The CDR3 has 11 residues. V dropped 2 bases and J dropped 6 bases, with 4 bases sitting between them. Germline CDR1 and CDR2: MNHNS and SASEGT.

V usage is TRBV7-2 and J usage is TRBJ1-5, with D tentatively TRBD1 (5 bases). This CDR3 spans 15 amino acids. From germline, CDR1 is SGHTA and CDR2 FQGNSA. The V end lost 3 bases, the J end lost 6 bases, and 15 bases lay between the germline ends. CDR3 sequence reads: CASSFHGGFPQPQHF. CDR3 nucleotides: TGTGCCAGCAGCTTCCATGGGGGGTTCCCTCAGCCCCAGCATTTT.

This clonotype showed up many times. The chain joins TRBV3-1 to TRBJ2-6; a weak D match, TRBD2 (6 bases). V shed 3 bases and J shed 0 bases, with 6 bases lying between them. CDR1 and CDR2 from the germline V gene are LGHDT and YNNKEL (reference sequence). There are 15 residues in the CDR3. The CDR3 is CASSQDYSGANVLTF. CDR3 DNA: TGTGCCAGCAGCCAGGACTACTCTGGGGCCAACGTCCTGACTTTC.

V is TRBV29-1 and J is TRBJ1-4, with D maybe TRBD1 (6 bases). Germline-derived CDR1 and CDR2 are SQVTM and ANQGSEA. This CDR3 comprises 13 residues. The V end was cut by 7 bases, the J end by 6 bases, with 15 bases between. DNA for the CDR3: TGCAGCGCTACACAGGGTGGGGATGAAAAACTGTTTTTT. Translated, it gives CSATQGGDEKLFF.